A single sample is the source of the 26 T cell receptor beta chains below, sequenced in a study of cytotoxic CD8 clonotypes in ibrutinib-treated CLL (TCRdb year 2021). The library was generated by the immunoSEQ multiplex PCR assay. Held by TCRdb, this immuneACCESS table contains in-frame sequences only and omits some clones. Under half of the omission traces to an unresolved V gene where checked; the cause of the rest is unknown. A total of approximately 26,000 clones appear in this sample, approximately 71% of them only once. The ten biggest clones cover under 50% of the sample. The time point label for this specimen denotes: approximately eleven months on ibrutinib. This specimen was PBMCs, taken after 12 months of ibrutinib treatment. These receptors all come from a human donor with chronic lymphocytic leukemia.

The V and J genes are TRBV27 and TRBJ2-3, with 11 nucleotides matching TRBD2. Germline values: CDR1 MNHEY, CDR2 SMNVEV (reference sequence). The V segment lost 6 bases and the J segment 8 bases; nucleotides outside the gene matches: 19. CDR3 length equals 18 residues. This chain's CDR3 is CASSPTSGGAAGVGTQYF. CDR3 bases: TGTGCCAGCAGCCCTACTAGCGGGGGAGCCGCGGGGGTTGGTACGCAGTATTTT.

The V call is TRBV5-1, the J call TRBJ2-2; the D call may be TRBD1 or TRBD2 (5 bases each). The CDR3 totals 17 residues. Trimming took 4 bases from V and 0 from J, leaving 16 bases between them. Germline-derived CDR1 and CDR2 are SGHRS and YFSETQ. CDR3 coding DNA: TGCGCCAGCAGCCGGCCACGGGACGCCCCGAACACCGGGGAGCTGTTTTTT. It codes for CASSRPRDAPNTGELFF.

This clone was seen a handful of times. The chain joins TRBV25-1 to TRBJ1-4; weak D call: TRBD1 (6 bases). V dropped 6 bases and J dropped 8 bases, with 25 bases sitting between them. This CDR3 is 17 amino acids long. Germline assignment: CDR1 MGHDK and CDR2 SYGVNS. The CDR3 DNA reads as TGTGCCAGCAGGCAGGGGACAACGCGATTCGACCGGGAAAAACTGTTTTTT. It is translated as CASRQGTTRFDREKLFF.

The chain has TRBV19 and TRBJ1-6; possible D gene TRBD1, 5 bases. The V and J ends lost 5 bases and 6 bases respectively, with 11 bases between them. Germline assignment: CDR1 LNHDA and CDR2 SQIVND (reference sequence). The CDR3 extends over 14 amino acids. The CDR3 DNA follows: TGTGCCAGTAGTGGGGGGACCCCTAATTCACCCCTCCACTTT. It codes for CASSGGTPNSPLHF.

This clone is termed medium-sized. J is TRBJ2-3 and V is TRBV6-5; no firm D call. This CDR3 is built from 13 residues. V lost 0 bases, J lost 5 bases, and 6 bases lay in between. CDR1 is MNHEY and CDR2 is SVGAGI in the germline V gene. CDR3 in amino acids: CASSYSFGDTQYF. The CDR3 DNA reads as TGTGCCAGCAGTTACTCGTTCGGAGATACGCAGTATTTT.

The J gene is TRBJ2-7, the V gene TRBV27, with 9 bases lining up with TRBD1. Trimming removed 3 bases from V and 3 bases from J; junction bases left unmatched: 6. Germline CDR1 and CDR2: MNHEY and SMNVEV (reference sequence). The CDR3 totals 15 residues. The CDR3: CASSFSPGQGYEQYF. The CDR3 bases are TGTGCCAGCAGTTTTTCTCCGGGACAGGGCTACGAGCAGTACTTC.

This chain joins TRBV6-4 and TRBJ2-7, with D tentatively TRBD2 (7 bases). This CDR3 has 14 amino acids. The germline V and J ends were trimmed by 8 bases and 5 bases, with 19 bases remaining between them. CDR1 is MRHNA and CDR2 is SNTAGT in the germline V gene. CDR3: CASYVPRGGHEQYF. The CDR3 coding sequence is TGTGCCAGCTACGTCCCTAGGGGGGGACACGAGCAGTACTTC.

V is TRBV15 and J is TRBJ2-7, with 8 bases matching TRBD2. The J segment lost 6 bases and the V segment lost 4 bases, leaving 5 bases of the junction unmatched. This CDR3 is 13 amino acids long. Germline-derived CDR1 and CDR2 are LNHNV and YYDKDF (reference sequence). This CDR3 is CATSTGTRGEQYF. DNA for the CDR3: TGTGCCACCAGCACCGGGACTAGGGGCGAGCAGTACTTC.

V usage is TRBV7-9 and J usage is TRBJ1-4, with 9 bases that match TRBD1. Looked up from germline, CDR1 is SEHNR and CDR2 is FQNEAQ (reference sequence). Trimming took 0 bases from V and 0 from J; bases not matched to a gene: 2. The CDR3 covers 17 residues. CDR3 protein: CASSLAQGAATNEKLFF. The CDR3 DNA is TGTGCCAGCAGCTTAGCACAGGGGGCTGCAACTAATGAAAAACTGTTTTTT.

The chain carries TRBV19 and TRBJ1-1; no reliable D call. CDR3 size: 11 residues. CDR1 is LNHDA, CDR2 SQIVND, per germline (reference sequence). V shed 9 bases and J shed 2 bases, with 7 bases lying between them. For the CDR3, the DNA is TGTGCCAGCCTCATAAACACTGAAGCTTTCTTT. This translates into CASLINTEAFF.

The gene calls are TRBV7-9 and TRBJ1-2, with TRBD1 matching 11 bases. Germline V lookup: CDR1 SEHNR, CDR2 FQNEAQ (reference sequence). V shed 5 bases and J 3 bases; nucleotides not matched to a gene: 5. This CDR3 is 15 amino acids long. CDR3 protein: CASSLGTGGDYGYTF. CDR3 coding DNA: TGTGCCAGCAGCCTTGGGACAGGGGGGGACTATGGCTACACCTTC.

The chain is built from TRBV5-1 and TRBJ2-5; 10 bases align to TRBD1. V lost 4 bases to trimming and J lost 1 base; unmatched junction nucleotides: 10. The germline V gene encodes CDR1 SGHRS and CDR2 YFSETQ. The CDR3 loop spans 17 amino acids. The CDR3 bases are TGCGCCAGCAGCCGTACTCCGACAGGGGGCTCCCAAGAGACCCAGTACTTC. Residues: CASSRTPTGGSQETQYF.

This clone turned up a few times. The chain couples TRBV6-4 to TRBJ1-3; D is undetermined. V lost 5 bases to trimming and J lost 0 bases, with 5 bases between them. CDR3 length: 13 amino acids. The germline V gene encodes CDR1 MRHNA and CDR2 SNTAGT. The CDR3 reads CASSPNSGNTIYF. The DNA for the CDR3 is TGTGCCAGCAGTCCTAACTCTGGAAACACCATATATTTT.

The chain employs TRBV7-9 and TRBJ2-1; 11 bases line up with TRBD2. CDR3 length equals 17 residues. Germline V gives CDR1 SEHNR, CDR2 FQNEAQ (reference sequence). The trim removed 0 bases at V and 10 bases at J, leaving 11 bases unmatched. The CDR3 region is CASSLALAGGTSGEQFF. The CDR3 nucleotides are TGTGCCAGCAGCTTAGCCTTAGCGGGGGGGACCAGCGGGGAGCAGTTCTTC.

The V and J genes are TRBV18 and TRBJ2-3; D may be TRBD2 (6 bases). The V gene lost 5 bases and the J gene lost 2 bases, with 11 bases spanning the gap. The CDR3 runs to 14 residues. The germline V gene has CDR1 KGHSH and CDR2 LQKENI. CDR3 in amino acids: CASSRLGNTDTQYF. CDR3 coding DNA: TGTGCCAGCTCAAGACTAGGGAACACAGATACGCAGTATTTT.

V usage is TRBV29-1 and J usage is TRBJ2-7; TRBD1 matches 7 bases. CDR3 length: 12 amino acids. Germline V gene lookup returns CDR1 SQVTM and CDR2 ANQGSEA. V shed 7 bases and J 5 bases; nucleotides not matched to a gene: 8. This CDR3 reads CSATHRGHEQYF. The CDR3 DNA sequence: TGCAGCGCTACCCACAGGGGCCACGAGCAGTACTTC.

This clone was seen a few times. This chain links TRBV5-8 with TRBJ1-6, with D maybe TRBD1 (5 bases). V lost 4 bases and J lost 9, with 20 bases in between. Germline loops: CDR1 SGHTS, CDR2 YDEGEE. There are 16 residues in the CDR3. CDR3 nucleotide sequence: TGTGCCAGCAGCCTGAGTGGGGGACTTGGTGGTTCACCCCTCCACTTT. The encoded protein is CASSLSGGLGGSPLHF.

V and J are TRBV7-2 and TRBJ1-2; 9 bases match TRBD1. The CDR3 contains 13 residues. The V and J ends lost 5 bases and 4 bases, in that order; junction bases with no gene match: 2. Germline loops: CDR1 SGHTA, CDR2 FQGNSA. CDR3 region: CASSQTGGYGYTF. Here the CDR3 DNA reads TGTGCCAGCAGCCAGACAGGGGGCTATGGCTACACCTTC.

The rearrangement joins TRBV30 to TRBJ1-5; tentatively, D is TRBD1 (5 bases). Trimming took 8 bases from V and 6 from J, leaving 17 bases between them. This CDR3 comprises 13 residues. Germline lookup yields CDR1 GTSNPN and CDR2 SVGIG (reference sequence). As DNA, the CDR3 is TGTGCCCACGAGGATGGGGGAGGTCAGCCCCAGCATTTT. Translation: CAHEDGGGQPQHF. The entire variable domain, with the rest obtained from reference TRBV30 and TRBJ1-5, is as follows: SQTIHQWPATLVQPVGSPLSLECTVEGTSNPNLYWYRQAAGRGLQLLFYSVGIGQISSEVPQNLSASRPQDRQFILSSKKLLLSDSGFYLCAHEDGGGQPQHFGDGTRLSIL.

The rearrangement uses TRBV5-1 and TRBJ2-1; 7 bases agree with TRBD1. The V gene end was trimmed by 0 bases and the J gene end by 5 bases; junction bases not matched to a gene: 8. This CDR3 contains 16 residues. Germline-derived CDR1 and CDR2 are SGHRS and YFSETQ. Written as DNA, the CDR3 is TGCGCCAGCAGCTTGGGAAGCCGACAGGGCAACAATGAGCAGTTCTTC. This sequence encodes CASSLGSRQGNNEQFF.

The table lists this clone with a count of one. J is TRBJ2-7 and V is TRBV27, with D possibly being TRBD2 (5 bases). Trimming stripped 6 bases from V and 5 bases from J, with 17 bases between. The germline CDR1 and CDR2 sequences are MNHEY and SMNVEV (reference sequence). This CDR3 comprises 14 residues. Written as DNA, the CDR3 is TGTGCCAGCAGCCAACTGAGGGTGGTCAACGAGCAGTACTTC. Its protein is CASSQLRVVNEQYF.

V usage is TRBV7-2 and J usage is TRBJ2-5, with D possibly TRBD1 on 6 matching bases. Per germline, CDR1 SGHTA and CDR2 FQGNSA. The CDR3 is 16 amino acids. The germline V and J ends were trimmed by 1 base and 1 base, with 13 bases remaining between them. DNA of the CDR3: TGTGCCAGCAGCTTAGTCTATGGGGGCCCCCAAGAGACCCAGTACTTC. As protein: CASSLVYGGPQETQYF. Drawing the rest from reference TRBV7-2 and TRBJ2-5, the complete variable domain is GAGVSQSPSNKVTEKGKDVELRCDPISGHTALYWYRQSLGQGLEFLIYFQGNSAPDKSGLPSDRFSAERTGGSVSTLTIQRTQQEDSAVYLCASSLVYGGPQETQYFGPGTRLLVL.

This clone was picked up one time. The genes are TRBV28 and TRBJ2-7; weak D call: TRBD1 (5 bases). The germline V and J ends were trimmed by 8 bases and 6 bases, with 11 bases remaining between them. The CDR3 contains 11 residues. The germline CDR1 and CDR2 sequences are MDHEN and SYDVKM. The CDR3 DNA reads TGTGCCAGCCAGGGAAGGGGCGAGCAGTACTTC. It codes for CASQGRGEQYF. Supplemented by reference TRBV28 and TRBJ2-7, the full variable domain reads DVKVTQSSRYLVKRTGEKVFLECVQDMDHENMFWYRQDPGLGLRLIYFSYDVKMKEKGDIPEGYSVSREKKERFSLILESASTNQTSMYLCASQGRGEQYFGPGTRLTVT.

This clone was detected only once. The rearrangement joins TRBV14 to TRBJ2-3, with D tentatively TRBD1 (6 bases). The germline V and J ends were trimmed by 0 bases and 8 bases, with 12 bases remaining between them. The CDR3 consists of 14 residues. Germline assignment: CDR1 SGHDN and CDR2 FVKESK. CDR3 coding DNA: TGTGCCAGCAGCCAAGAGGGGGCCTGGGGTACGCAGTATTTT. This sequence encodes CASSQEGAWGTQYF. Full variable domain (rest looked up from reference TRBV14 and TRBJ2-3): EAGVTQFPSHSVIEKGQTVTLRCDPISGHDNLYWYRRVMGKEIKFLLHFVKESKQDESGMPNNRFLAERTGGTYSTLKVQPAELEDSGVYFCASSQEGAWGTQYFGPGTRLTVL.

The V and J genes are TRBV27 and TRBJ2-5; D is unresolved. The CDR3 is 15 residues long. V lost 0 bases, J lost 5 bases, and 13 bases lay in between. The germline V gene encodes CDR1 MNHEY and CDR2 SMNVEV (reference sequence). The CDR3 DNA is TGTGCCAGCAGTTTATCACCGGGTGGGTTGGAGACCCAGTACTTC. It specifies CASSLSPGGLETQYF.

This sequence joins TRBV29-1 and TRBJ1-2; 11 bases agree with TRBD1. The CDR3 runs to 13 residues. The junction had 8 bases not matched to a gene; V was cut back by 6 bases and J by 8 bases. The germline V gene has CDR1 SQVTM and CDR2 ANQGSEA. The CDR3 nucleotides are TGCAGCGTAGGACAGGGGGCGGTAGGAGGCTACACCTTC. Its translation is CSVGQGAVGGYTF.